These T cell receptor beta chains were read from a single sample in a study of T cells expressing NK-cell markers. TCRdb reprocessed the 5' RACE reads and keeps a single row for each CDR3 protein, giving no DNA. This table holds over 150,000 distinct CDR3 sequences. Sample: blood T cells: a sorted CD56 or NKG2C T cell subset, CD4+ or CD8+ T cells, or bulk PBMC T cells (not recorded which). The receptors derive from a man aged 18-75 years in good health. Each CDR3 is given with its conserved first and last residue.

V: TRBV28
J: TRBJ2-6
CDR3: CAIRGGLDSGANVLTF

V: TRBV5-1
J: TRBJ2-2
CDR3: CASSPPGHLNTGELFF

V: TRBV6-5
J: TRBJ2-1
CDR3: CASSYSIALGNEQFF

V: TRBV3-1
J: TRBJ1-2
CDR3: CASSTPGTENTYGYTF

V: TRBV10-3
J: TRBJ1-1
CDR3: CACKTGGGQVNTEAFF

V: TRBV19
J: TRBJ2-1
CDR3: CASSIVGGRSYNEQFF

V: TRBV7-9
J: TRBJ1-1
CDR3: CASSRGTETEAFF

V: TRBV23-1
J: TRBJ2-7
CDR3: CASSQSRGREYEQYF

V: TRBV29-1
J: TRBJ1-2
CDR3: CSVEVPGNYGYTF

V: TRBV28
J: TRBJ2-7
CDR3: CASSPEYIQGDEQYF

V: TRBV12-5
J: TRBJ1-1
CDR3: CASGLDRKGTEAFF

V: TRBV28
J: TRBJ1-1
CDR3: CASSLNRATEAFF

V: TRBV12-3/TRBV12-4
J: TRBJ2-1
CDR3: CASSHLAPLAGVLHNEQFF

V: TRBV13
J: TRBJ1-2
CDR3: CASSSRQAVNYGYTF

V: TRBV7-6
J: TRBJ1-1
CDR3: CASSSPGTEAFF

V: TRBV21-1
J: TRBJ2-5
CDR3: CARRGNTGLGGEETQYF